The source of this TCR beta chain is a study of T-cell reconstitution after alpha-beta-depleted transplantation in children (dated by TCRdb to the mid-2010s). Study-level background: The study quantitatively tracked T-cell immune reconstitution after TCRalphabeta/CD19-depleted allogeneic hematopoietic cell transplantation in children using TCR repertoire profiling.

The method behind the library was PCR. The sequencer was an Illumina HiSeq 2500. Molecular barcoding was employed in the preparation of TCR libraries, with unique molecular identifiers being used to normalize TCRbeta repertoire quantification. The public sequencing data were trimmed at Q25 with fastp and processed into clonotypes with MiXCR by TCRdb, which kept only in-frame beta chains. Entries are consolidated by CDR3 protein sequence, retaining the most common genes and DNA. The sample yields roughly 89,000 distinct CDR3 sequences; 9% to 15% were counted once. 14% of the sample rests with the top ten. Ten or more counts support this clonotype. The antigen it binds to is not known. No quality values exist for individual bases; no much larger clone is one base distant. Sequences LNHNV (CDR1) and YYDKDF (CDR2) are obtained from the germline V gene (reference sequence). The cysteine opens and the phenylalanine closes a CDR3 of 13 amino acids. Only the CDR3 part of the read is kept: 39 bases, read in frame from the first base. V loses 1 base of germline sequence and J loses 4 bases, and the interval between the two ends is 7 bases.

This receptor was obtained from a human donor who donated a stem cell graft to a child with inherited bone marrow failure. The receptor chain draws on TRBV15 and TRBJ1-1; the D gene cannot be resolved reliably. This specimen consisted of PBMCs from the stem cell graft donor, obtained from the stem cell graft. The nucleotide sequence reads TGTGCCACCAGCAGAGGCGGGGTCACTGAAGCTTTCTTT. The translation is CATSRGGVTEAFF.